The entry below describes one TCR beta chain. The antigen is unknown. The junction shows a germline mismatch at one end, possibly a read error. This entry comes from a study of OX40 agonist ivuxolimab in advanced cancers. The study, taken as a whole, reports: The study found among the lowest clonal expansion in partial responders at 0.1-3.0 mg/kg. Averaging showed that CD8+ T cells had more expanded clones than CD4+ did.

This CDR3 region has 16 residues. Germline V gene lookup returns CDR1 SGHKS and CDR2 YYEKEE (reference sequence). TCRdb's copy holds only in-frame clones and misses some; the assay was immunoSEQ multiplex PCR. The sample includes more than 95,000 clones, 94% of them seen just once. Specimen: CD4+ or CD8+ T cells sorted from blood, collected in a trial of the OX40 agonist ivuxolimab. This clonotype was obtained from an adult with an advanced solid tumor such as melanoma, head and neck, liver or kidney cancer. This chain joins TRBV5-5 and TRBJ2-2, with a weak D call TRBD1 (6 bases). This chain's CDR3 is CASSLASQGNAGELFF. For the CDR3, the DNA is TGTGCCAGCAGCTTGGCCAGTCAGGGGAACGCCGGGGAGCTGTTTTTT.